This entry describes one TCR beta chain. The data were taken from a study of blood T cells in healthy people across ages. Per germline, CDR1 KGHDR and CDR2 SFDVKD. The CDR3 is 14 residues long. V shed 9 bases and J shed 1 base, with 12 bases lying between them. The authors ran a second PCR of about 6 to 11 cycles using a sample-barcoded 5' primer and a J-beta primer mix. Each cDNA molecule carried a tag from a template-switch adaptor that contained 12 random nucleotides. TCRdb re-called the 5' RACE reads with MiXCR, one entry per CDR3 protein. The data hold around 900,000 distinct CDR3 sequences, with approximately 50% observed a single time.

This receptor was obtained from a woman aged 60-75 years in good health. This chain joins TRBV24-1 and TRBJ2-1; no definite D call. The sequenced sample consisted of blood. CDR3 DNA sequence: TGTGCCACCGAGTCCAGGTTTTCCTACAATGAGCAGTTCTTC. As protein: CATESRFSYNEQFF.